This entry lists 17 T cell receptor beta chains sequenced from one sample in a study of beta chain features in type 1 diabetes (dated by TCRdb to the late 2010s). The library was produced with the immunoSEQ multiplex PCR assay. The entire isolated RNA was reverse transcribed using the High Capacity cDNA Reverse Transcription Kit, and thus expressed TCRB transcripts were sequenced. As stored in TCRdb, this immuneACCESS dataset retains in-frame rearrangements with V and J assigned. A fraction of the clones does not appear; measured against another copy, unresolved V genes explain less than half of the discrepancy, and the remainder lacks a known reason. The sample records roughly 180,000 clones, about an eighth of which are singletons. The ten largest clones represent less than 0.7% of the sample. The source material was central memory CD4+ T cells from blood. The receptors were gathered from a woman younger than 35 in good health.

The sample holds many counts of this clone. The chain uses TRBV28 and TRBJ2-1; TRBD2 agrees at 9 bases. The junction had 11 bases not matched to a gene; V was cut back by 6 bases and J by 5 bases. Germline assignment: CDR1 MDHEN and CDR2 SYDVKM. The CDR3 spans 16 residues. The CDR3 spells CASRTAAGGRDNEQFF. The CDR3 DNA follows: TGTGCCAGCAGGACGGCAGCGGGAGGCCGGGACAATGAGCAGTTCTTC.

CDR3 in DNA: TGTGCCAGCAGTGGGACTAGCGGCTATGCTACCTACGAGCAGTACTTC. Protein product: CASSGTSGYATYEQYF. The chain employs TRBV25-1 and TRBJ2-7; TRBD2 matches at 10 bases. Germline assignment: CDR1 MGHDK and CDR2 SYGVNS. Trimming removed 4 bases from V and 2 bases from J; junction bases left unmatched: 8. The CDR3 sequence is 16 residues long.

The V and J genes are TRBV7-3 and TRBJ2-5, with unresolved D. Germline CDR1 is SGHTA and CDR2 is FQGTGA. The V gene lost 1 base and the J gene lost 2 bases, with 14 bases spanning the gap. CDR3 length equals 16 residues. The CDR3 spells CASSLIGRVAQETQYF. As DNA, the CDR3 is TGTGCCAGCAGCTTAATAGGCCGGGTGGCTCAAGAGACCCAGTACTTC.

There are a few counts of this clone. V and J are TRBV29-1 and TRBJ2-1; D is possibly TRBD2 (6 bases). Per the germline V gene, CDR1 is SQVTM and CDR2 is ANQGSEA. V lost 4 bases and J lost 8, with 18 bases in between. This CDR3 spans 14 amino acids. CDR3 coding DNA: TGCAGCGTTGGGGCCGGGGGTAGGAGCCATGAGCAGTTCTTC. As protein: CSVGAGGRSHEQFF.

This clone was recorded a few times. The genes are TRBV5-4 and TRBJ2-2; 7 bases are a match to TRBD1. In germline, CDR1 is SGHNT, CDR2 YYREEE (reference sequence). V gave up 5 bases and J gave up 6 bases; unmatched junction bases: 10. This CDR3 is built from 15 residues. CDR3 DNA sequence: TGTGCCAGCAGACCACGGGACAGCCTGGCCGGGGAGCTGTTTTTT. Translating gives CASRPRDSLAGELFF. Looking up the rest from reference TRBV5-4 and TRBJ2-2 gives the full variable domain: ETGVTQSPTHLIKTRGQQVTLRCSSQSGHNTVSWYQQALGQGPQFIFQYYREEENGRGNFPPRFSGLQFPNYSSELNVNALELDDSALYLCASRPRDSLAGELFFGEGSRLTVL.

The chain is built from TRBV10-3 and TRBJ2-3; 7 bases agree with TRBD1. Per germline, CDR1 ENHRY and CDR2 SYGVKD. V gave up 6 bases and J gave up 5 bases; unmatched junction bases: 11. The CDR3 totals 15 residues. The CDR3 DNA reads as TGTGCCATCAGAGACAGGGACGAAGGGGAAGATACGCAGTATTTT. It encodes CAIRDRDEGEDTQYF.

The V gene is TRBV4-1, the J gene TRBJ2-3, with D perhaps TRBD2 (6 bases). The CDR3 has 15 amino acids. Trimming shortened V by 4 bases and J by 3 bases, and 14 bases separated the two germline ends. The germline gives CDR1 MGHRA, CDR2 YSYEKL. The CDR3 protein is CASSPSDYPTDTQYF. The CDR3 nucleotides read TGCGCCAGCAGCCCATCGGACTACCCTACAGATACGCAGTATTTT.

The V call is TRBV7-3, the J call TRBJ2-3; TRBD2 agrees at 8 bases. This CDR3 contains 15 residues. The germline V gene encodes CDR1 SGHTA and CDR2 FQGTGA. The junction had 7 bases not matched to a gene; V was cut back by 5 bases and J by 3 bases. In DNA, the CDR3 is TGTGCCAGCAGCCCCGGGAGGGGTATAACAGATACGCAGTATTTT. Protein sequence: CASSPGRGITDTQYF.

This clone appeared a few times. The V call is TRBV30, the J call TRBJ2-3; 7 bases are shared with TRBD1. J lost 2 bases, V lost 1 base, and 3 bases had no gene match. The CDR3 consists of 14 residues. The germline V gene encodes CDR1 GTSNPN and CDR2 SVGIG (reference sequence). For the CDR3, the DNA is TGTGCCTGGAGTGACAGGGGCCACACAGATACGCAGTATTTT. Residues: CAWSDRGHTDTQYF.

The rearrangement uses TRBV14 and TRBJ2-7; D not resolved. CDR1 is SGHDN and CDR2 is FVKESK in the germline V gene. V was cut by 1 base and J by 3 bases, with 10 bases left in between. There are 14 residues in the CDR3. CDR3 loop: CASSQGGRFYEQYF. Written as DNA, the CDR3 is TGTGCCAGCAGCCAAGGTGGCAGGTTCTACGAGCAGTACTTC.

This clone appeared a few times. CDR3 sequence reads: CASRSGEGTDTQYF. The CDR3 DNA is TGTGCCAGCAGAAGTGGTGAGGGCACAGATACGCAGTATTTT. The rearrangement uses TRBV28 and TRBJ2-3; D is uncertain. The CDR3 is 14 amino acids. The V gene's germline CDR1 is MDHEN and CDR2 SYDVKM. With 6 bases removed from V and 1 base from J, the gap between germline ends came to 11 bases.

This clone turned up a few times. This chain joins TRBV9 and TRBJ2-1; TRBD2 matches at 11 bases. Germline V gene lookup returns CDR1 SGDLS and CDR2 YYNGEE. The CDR3 length is 15 residues. The V segment lost 3 bases and the J segment 3 bases; nucleotides outside the gene matches: 2. CDR3 sequence (DNA): TGTGCCAGCAGCGCTAGCGGGAGGTACTACAATGAGCAGTTCTTC. As protein: CASSASGRYYNEQFF.

A few counts support this clone. V is TRBV27 and J is TRBJ2-6; TRBD2 might be the D (5 bases). CDR1 is MNHEY, CDR2 SMNVEV, per germline (reference sequence). Trimming cost V 10 bases and J 0 bases, with 10 bases left between them. There are 14 residues in the CDR3. CDR3 sequence (DNA): TGTGCCATTCCGGGGAGCTCTGGGGCCAACGTCCTGACTTTC. Translating it yields CAIPGSSGANVLTF.

This clone was observed a handful of times. The chain employs TRBV5-4 and TRBJ1-1; a possible D gene is TRBD1 (6 bases). Trimming took 4 bases from V and 6 from J, leaving 19 bases between them. CDR3 length: 15 amino acids. Germline V CDR1 and CDR2: SGHNT, YYREEE (reference sequence). Written as DNA, the CDR3 is TGTGCCAGCAGCCCGGTACAGGGTACATACGCTGAAGCTTTCTTT. Its translation is CASSPVQGTYAEAFF.

V gene TRBV6-6 combines with J gene TRBJ1-2, with D uncertain. Germline CDR1 reads MNHNY; CDR2 reads SVGAGI (reference sequence). Trimming removed 7 bases from V and 5 bases from J, with 14 bases in between. This CDR3 is built from 13 residues. The CDR3 spells CASNPGPWYGYTF. CDR3 in DNA: TGTGCCAGCAACCCGGGTCCCTGGTATGGCTACACCTTC.

This clone was found a few times. The chain links TRBV7-2 to TRBJ2-7; TRBD2 matches at 10 bases. The germline V gene has CDR1 SGHTA and CDR2 FQGNSA. V lost 3 bases and J lost 3; bases outside the gene matches: 2. This CDR3 has 14 amino acids. The CDR3 sequence is CASSFTSGDYEQYF. Here the CDR3 DNA reads TGTGCCAGCAGCTTTACTAGCGGGGACTACGAGCAGTACTTC.

This clone was detected only a few times. The chain carries TRBV28 and TRBJ2-3, with a possible D match to TRBD1 (6 bases). The CDR3 has 15 residues. CDR1 MDHEN and CDR2 SYDVKM come from the germline V gene. Deletions cut 2 bases from V and 3 bases from J, with 12 bases between. The CDR3 region is CASSLVRGGTDTQYF. The CDR3 nucleotides are TGTGCCAGCAGTTTAGTCAGGGGCGGGACAGATACGCAGTATTTT.